By share, the clone carrying this T cell receptor (delta chain) counts as large (0.1 to 1%). CDR1 is TVYSNPD and CDR2 is GDNSRS in the germline V gene (reference sequence). CDR3 length: 18 amino acids. Trimming left V 2 bases short and J 0 bases short, with 25 bases between. TCRdb re-processed the reads via CATT. The sample includes 4,500 to 5,000 delta-chain clones, around 35% of them seen just once. This entry comes from a study of gamma-delta chains in newborns, infants, children. Study-level information: Polyclonal expansion of innate γδ T cells after birth follows microbial exposure.

This chain links TRDV3 with TRDJ1; D may match TRDD2 or TRDD3 (8 bases each). Sequenced: blood. The source is a child who received the measles vaccine. The CDR3: CAFGASYPVLGDTDKLIF. CDR3 DNA sequence: TGTGCCTTTGGGGCTTCCTACCCCGTACTGGGGGACACCGATAAACTCATCTTT.